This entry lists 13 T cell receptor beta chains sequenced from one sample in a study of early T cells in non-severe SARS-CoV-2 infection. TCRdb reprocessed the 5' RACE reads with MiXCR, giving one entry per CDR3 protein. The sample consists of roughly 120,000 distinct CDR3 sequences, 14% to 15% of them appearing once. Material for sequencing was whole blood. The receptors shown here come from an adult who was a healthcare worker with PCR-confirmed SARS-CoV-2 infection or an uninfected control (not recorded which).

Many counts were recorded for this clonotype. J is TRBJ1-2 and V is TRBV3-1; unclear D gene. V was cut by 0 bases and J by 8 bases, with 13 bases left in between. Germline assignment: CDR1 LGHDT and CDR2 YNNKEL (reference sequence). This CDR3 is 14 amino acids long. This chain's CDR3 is CASSQEARKSGYTF. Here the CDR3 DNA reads TGTGCCAGCAGCCAAGAAGCCAGGAAGAGCGGCTACACCTTC.

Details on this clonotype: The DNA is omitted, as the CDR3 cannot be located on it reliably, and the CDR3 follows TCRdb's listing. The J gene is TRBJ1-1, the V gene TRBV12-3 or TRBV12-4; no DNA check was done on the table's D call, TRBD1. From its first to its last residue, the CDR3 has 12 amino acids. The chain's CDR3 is CASSSGRAEAFF.

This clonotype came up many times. The CDR3 coding sequence is TGTGCCAGCAGCATGGGACGCACTGAAGCTTTCTTT. This codes for CASSMGRTEAFF. The V and J genes are TRBV11-2 and TRBJ1-1; D may be TRBD1 (5 bases). In germline, CDR1 is SGHAT, CDR2 FQNNGV. V was shortened by 5 bases and J by 4 bases, with 8 bases between the two germline ends. The CDR3 is 12 residues long.

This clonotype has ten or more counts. The CDR3 nucleotides are TGTGCCAGCAGCCAACCCGGGGCCAACGTCCTGACTTTC. Its protein is CASSQPGANVLTF. The rearrangement joins TRBV3-1 to TRBJ2-6; D gene uncertain. Trimming removed 2 bases at V and 4 bases at J, with 3 bases between. The CDR3 spans 13 residues. In germline, CDR1 is LGHDT, CDR2 YNNKEL (reference sequence). Together with reference TRBV3-1 and TRBJ2-6, the CDR3 gives the full variable domain: DTAVSQTPKYLVTQMGNDKSIKCEQNLGHDTMYWYKQDSKKFLKIMFSYNNKELIINETVPNRFSPKSPDKAHLNLHINSLELGDSAVYFCASSQPGANVLTFGAGSRLTVL.

CDR3 in DNA: TGTGCCAGCTCACCTCTGTCGGGGCCGGACACCGGGGAGCTGTTTTTT. This sequence encodes CASSPLSGPDTGELFF. The chain links TRBV18 to TRBJ2-2, with D perhaps being TRBD1 or TRBD2 (5 bases each). The CDR3 totals 16 residues. Germline V CDR1 and CDR2: KGHSH, LQKENI. The ends were cut back, 3 bases at V and 3 bases at J, with 14 bases in the middle.

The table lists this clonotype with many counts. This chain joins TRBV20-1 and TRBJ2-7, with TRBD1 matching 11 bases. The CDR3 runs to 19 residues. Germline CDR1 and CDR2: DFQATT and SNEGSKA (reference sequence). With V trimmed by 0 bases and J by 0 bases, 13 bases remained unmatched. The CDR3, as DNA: TGCAGTGCTAGAGAGATCGGACAGGGGGCATCGTCCCACTCCTACGAGCAGTACTTC. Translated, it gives CSAREIGQGASSHSYEQYF.

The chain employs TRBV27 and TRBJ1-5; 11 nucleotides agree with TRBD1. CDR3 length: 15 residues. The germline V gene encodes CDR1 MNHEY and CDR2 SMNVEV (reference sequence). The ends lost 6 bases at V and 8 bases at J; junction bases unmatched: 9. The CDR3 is CASRSGTGGDEPQHF. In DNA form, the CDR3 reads TGTGCCAGCAGATCCGGGACAGGGGGTGATGAGCCCCAGCATTTT.

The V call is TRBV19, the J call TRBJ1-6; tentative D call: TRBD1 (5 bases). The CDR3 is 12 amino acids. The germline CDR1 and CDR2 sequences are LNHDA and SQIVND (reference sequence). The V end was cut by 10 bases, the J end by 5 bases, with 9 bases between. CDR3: CATRTHNSPLHF. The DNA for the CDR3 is TGTGCCACCCGGACACATAATTCACCCCTCCACTTT.

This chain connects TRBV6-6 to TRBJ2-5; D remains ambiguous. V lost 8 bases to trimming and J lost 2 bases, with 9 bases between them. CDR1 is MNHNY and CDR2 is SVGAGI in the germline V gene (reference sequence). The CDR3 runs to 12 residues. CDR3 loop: CASGQTQETQYF. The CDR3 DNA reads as TGTGCCAGCGGTCAGACGCAAGAGACCCAGTACTTC.

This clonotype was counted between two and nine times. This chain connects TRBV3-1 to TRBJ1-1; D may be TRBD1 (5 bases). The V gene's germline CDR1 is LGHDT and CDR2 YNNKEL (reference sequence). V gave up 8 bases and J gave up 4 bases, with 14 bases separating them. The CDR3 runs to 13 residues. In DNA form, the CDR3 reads TGTGCCAGCCACGGGACTCCCAGCACTGAAGCTTTCTTT. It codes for CASHGTPSTEAFF.

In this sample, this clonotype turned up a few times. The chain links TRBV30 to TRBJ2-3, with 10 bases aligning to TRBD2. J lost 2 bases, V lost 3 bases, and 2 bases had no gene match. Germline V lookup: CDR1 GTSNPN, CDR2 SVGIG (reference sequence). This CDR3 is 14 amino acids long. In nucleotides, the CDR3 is TGTGCCTGGAGGCTAGCGGGAGCCACAGATACGCAGTATTTT. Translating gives CAWRLAGATDTQYF.

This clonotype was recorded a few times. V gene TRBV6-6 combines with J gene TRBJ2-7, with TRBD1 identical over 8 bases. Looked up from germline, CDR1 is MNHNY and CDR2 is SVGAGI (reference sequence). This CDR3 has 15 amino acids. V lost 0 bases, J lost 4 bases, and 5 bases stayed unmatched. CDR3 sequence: CASSYSVGQGYEQYF. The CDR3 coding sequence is TGTGCCAGCAGTTACTCGGTAGGACAGGGTTACGAGCAGTACTTC.

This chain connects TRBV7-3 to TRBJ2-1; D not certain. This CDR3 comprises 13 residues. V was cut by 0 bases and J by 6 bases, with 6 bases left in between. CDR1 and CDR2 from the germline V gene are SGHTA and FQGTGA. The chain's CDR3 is CASSLTAGNEQFF. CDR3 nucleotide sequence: TGTGCCAGCAGCTTAACCGCCGGCAATGAGCAGTTCTTC.